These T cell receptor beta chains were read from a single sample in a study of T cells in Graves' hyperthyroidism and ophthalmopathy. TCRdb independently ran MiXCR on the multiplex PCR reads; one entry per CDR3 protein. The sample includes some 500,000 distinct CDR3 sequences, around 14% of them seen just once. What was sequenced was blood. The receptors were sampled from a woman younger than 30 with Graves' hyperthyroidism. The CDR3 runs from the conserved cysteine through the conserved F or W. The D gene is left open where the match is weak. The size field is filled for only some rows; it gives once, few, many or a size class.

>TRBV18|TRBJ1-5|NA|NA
TGTGCCAGCTCACCGGGGAGGGTTGTGCCCCAGCATTTT
CASSPGRVVPQHF
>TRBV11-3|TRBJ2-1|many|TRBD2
TGTGCCAGCAGCTTAGGGAGACTAGCGGGATCCGACAATGAGCAGTTCTTC
CASSLGRLAGSDNEQFF
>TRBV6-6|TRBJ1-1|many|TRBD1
TGTGCCAGCAGTTACCCGGGACAGGTAAACACTGAAGCTTTCTTT
CASSYPGQVNTEAFF
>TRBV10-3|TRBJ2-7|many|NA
TGTGCCATCAGTGAGTTAAGAGGGAAGAACGAGCAGTACTTC
CAISELRGKNEQYF
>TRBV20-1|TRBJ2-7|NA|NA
TGCAGTGCTATGGGGTCCTACGAGCAGTACTTC
CSAMGSYEQYF
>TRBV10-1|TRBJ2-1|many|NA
TGCGCCAGCAGTGACCCTCCAGGGTTTGAGCAGTTCTTC
CASSDPPGFEQFF
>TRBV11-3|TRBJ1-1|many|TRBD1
TGTGCCAGCAGCTGGGGACAGGGGGCGCGGACGAACACTGAAGCTTTCTTT
CASSWGQGARTNTEAFF
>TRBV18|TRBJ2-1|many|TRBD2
TGTGCCAGCTCACCTATGACTAGCGGGAGGGACAATGAGCAGTTCTTC
CASSPMTSGRDNEQFF
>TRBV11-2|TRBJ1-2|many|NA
TGTGCCAGCAGCTTACCCGGGTTCTATGGCTACACCTTC
CASSLPGFYGYTF
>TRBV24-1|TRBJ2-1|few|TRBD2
TGTGCCACCAGTGATTATGCTAGCGGGGCCGCCTACAATGAGCAGTTCTTC
CATSDYASGAAYNEQFF
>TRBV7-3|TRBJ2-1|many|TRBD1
TGTGCCAGCAGCTCGGGACAGAGCTACAATGAGCAGTTCTTC
CASSSGQSYNEQFF
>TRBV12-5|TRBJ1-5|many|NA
TGTGCTAGTGGTTTGGTGGACAGATCATATAGCAATCAGCCCCAGCATTTT
CASGLVDRSYSNQPQHF
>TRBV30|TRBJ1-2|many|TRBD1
TGTGCCTGGAGACGGCAGGGGGCGCGGCGGAGCTATGGCTACACCTTC
CAWRRQGARRSYGYTF
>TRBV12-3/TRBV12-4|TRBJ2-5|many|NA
TGTGCCAGCAGTTCCACCGTTGGAGCGGAGACCCAGTACTTC
CASSSTVGAETQYF
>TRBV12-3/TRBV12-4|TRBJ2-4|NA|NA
TGTGCCAGCAGTTTAGGAGGGGCGCGGGGTCAGTACTTC
CASSLGGARGQYF
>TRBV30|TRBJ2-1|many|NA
TGTGCCTGGAGTTACAGACCGAGCTCCTACAATGAGCAGTTCTTC
CAWSYRPSSYNEQFF
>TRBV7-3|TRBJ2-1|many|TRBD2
TGTGCCAGCAGCTTAAGCCCGGGAGGGTCCTACAATGAGCAGTTCTTC
CASSLSPGGSYNEQFF
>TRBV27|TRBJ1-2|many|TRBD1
TGTGCCAGCAGTTTATCCTACAGGGGAAACGCTAACTATGGCTACACCTTC
CASSLSYRGNANYGYTF
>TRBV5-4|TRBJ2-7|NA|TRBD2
TGTGCCAGCAGTGCGGGAGGGCCGGACGAGCAGTACTTC
CASSAGGPDEQYF
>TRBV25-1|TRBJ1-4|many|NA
TGTGCCAGCAGTGAGAACGTTTTTGGGAGTAATGAAAAACTGTTTTTT
CASSENVFGSNEKLFF